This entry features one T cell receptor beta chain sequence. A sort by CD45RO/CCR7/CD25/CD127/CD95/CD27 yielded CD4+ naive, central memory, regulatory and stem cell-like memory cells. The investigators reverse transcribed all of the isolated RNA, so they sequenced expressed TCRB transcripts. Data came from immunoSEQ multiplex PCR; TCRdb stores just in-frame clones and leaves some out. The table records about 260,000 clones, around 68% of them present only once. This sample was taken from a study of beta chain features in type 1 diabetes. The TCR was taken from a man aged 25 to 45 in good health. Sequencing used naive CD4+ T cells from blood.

CDR3 residues: CSAHDGANVLTF. The DNA of the CDR3 is TGCAGCGCCCACGATGGGGCCAACGTCCTGACTTTC. This sequence joins TRBV29-1 and TRBJ2-6; D gene uncertain. The V and J ends lost 7 bases and 3 bases respectively, with 7 bases between them. The CDR3 totals 12 residues. Germline CDR1 SQVTM, CDR2 ANQGSEA.